Listed here is a single T cell receptor beta chain. Its antigen is currently unknown. The sample comes from a study of cytomegalovirus exposure and HLA in healthy donors. Overall study context: A prior analysis found around 110 million unique TCR beta sequences from around 180 million T cells. Study outcomes and limitations: By HLA locus, TCR association rates varied in a later analysis, with DRB1 showing the most and HLA-C the fewest. In vitro testing confirmed a few CMV-associated chains as specific for CMV antigens.

Germline loops: CDR1 SGHRS, CDR2 YFSETQ. CDR3 length equals 13 residues. After removal of 4 bases from V and 6 bases from J, the junction contained 7 bases not matched to a gene. Primers included in the PCR were 60 Vbeta and 13 Jbeta primers. This table comes from immunoSEQ multiplex PCR, and its TCRdb copy is limited to in-frame clones, with some not included. In all, the sample yields some 130,000 clones. The J gene is TRBJ2-7, the V gene TRBV5-1; 7 bases agree with TRBD1. Sequenced material: PBMCs. This TCR came from a woman aged 55-70 years in good health and CMV-seronegative. CDR3 residues: CASSRSTGVEQYF. Here the CDR3 DNA reads TGCGCCAGCAGCCGATCTACAGGGGTCGAGCAGTACTTC.